This T cell receptor (beta chain) stems from a study of brain T cells in children with intractable seizures. CDR3 length equals 15 residues. Germline CDR1 and CDR2: WSHSY and SAAADI. V lost 3 bases and J 2 bases, leaving 14 bases between the germline ends. The table came from immunoSEQ multiplex PCR; TCRdb's copy has only in-frame clones and leaves some out. The sample yields roughly 80,000 clones, under 95% seen once. Sequencing was limited to surgery cases with top T cell transcript signatures in brain tissue. The gene calls are TRBV10-2 and TRBJ2-7; D uncertain. This TCR derives from a girl aged 2-10 years with Rasmussen encephalitis and intractable seizures. The sequences come from peripheral blood, collected at surgery. This CDR3 is CASSDFFGPTYEQYF. The CDR3 bases are TGCGCCAGCAGTGATTTCTTCGGGCCGACCTACGAGCAGTACTTC.